The clone carrying this TCR delta chain came up many times. Antigen specificity is unknown. Given a far larger clone just one base away, this is likely a sequencing read error. In the same sample, other DNA sequences code for this CDR3. Vgamma9/Vdelta2+ and Vdelta2-negative gammadelta T cells were flow-sorted from PBMC for bulk sequencing. The record originates from a study of γδ T cells in repeated Plasmodium falciparum infection. TCRdb reanalysed the multiplex PCR reads with CATT. This sample has tens of thousands of delta-chain clones, with around 1.7% found just once. Study-wide results and limits: Compared with Australian children, Malian Vdelta2-negative repertoires seemed more clonal, less diverse, less shared. Vdelta2-negative gammadelta repertoires, largely Vdelta1+, seemingly showed infection-driven waves of new clonal selection.

Germline V gene data show CDR1 as TSWWSYY and CDR2 as QGS. This CDR3 has 18 residues. This TCR derives from a pool of human donors (malaria-infected and uninfected, not separated). The chain combines TRDV1 with TRDJ1, with TRDD3 identical over 13 bases. The sample comprised gamma-delta T cells from blood. CDR3 sequence reads: CALGEVPVLGDTPDKLIF. The CDR3, as DNA: TGCGCTCTTGGGGAAGTACCCGTACTGGGGGATACGCCCGATAAACTCATCTTT.